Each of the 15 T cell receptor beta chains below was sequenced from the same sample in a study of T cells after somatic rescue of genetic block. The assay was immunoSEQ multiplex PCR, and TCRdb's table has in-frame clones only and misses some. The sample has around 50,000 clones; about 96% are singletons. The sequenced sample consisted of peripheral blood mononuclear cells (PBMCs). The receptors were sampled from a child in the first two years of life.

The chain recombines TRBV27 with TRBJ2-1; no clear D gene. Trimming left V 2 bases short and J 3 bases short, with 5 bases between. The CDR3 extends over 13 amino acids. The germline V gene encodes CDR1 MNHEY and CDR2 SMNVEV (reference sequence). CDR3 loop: CASSLTHYNEQFF. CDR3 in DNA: TGTGCCAGCAGTTTAACCCACTACAATGAGCAGTTCTTC.

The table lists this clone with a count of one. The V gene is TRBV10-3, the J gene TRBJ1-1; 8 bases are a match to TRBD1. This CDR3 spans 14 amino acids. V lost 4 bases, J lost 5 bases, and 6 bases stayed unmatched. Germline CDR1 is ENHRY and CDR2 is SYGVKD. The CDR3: CAISADREGTEAFF. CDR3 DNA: TGTGCCATCAGTGCGGACAGGGAGGGAACTGAAGCTTTCTTT.

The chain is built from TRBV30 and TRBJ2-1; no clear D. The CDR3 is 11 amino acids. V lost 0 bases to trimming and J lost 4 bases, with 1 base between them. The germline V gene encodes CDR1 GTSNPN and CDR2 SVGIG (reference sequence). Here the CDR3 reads CAWSVYNEQFF. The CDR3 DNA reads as TGTGCCTGGAGTGTGTACAATGAGCAGTTCTTC.

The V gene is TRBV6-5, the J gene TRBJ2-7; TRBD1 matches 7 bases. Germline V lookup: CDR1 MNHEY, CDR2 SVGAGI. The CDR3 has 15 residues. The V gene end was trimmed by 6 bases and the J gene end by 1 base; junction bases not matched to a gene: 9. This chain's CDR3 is CASRTRTGASYEQYF. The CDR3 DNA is TGTGCCAGCAGAACTCGGACAGGCGCTTCCTACGAGCAGTACTTC.

As DNA, the CDR3 is TGTGCCAGCAGTTTCCGACAGGGCCCCTACGAGCAGTACTTC. Amino acid sequence: CASSFRQGPYEQYF. This chain uses TRBV27 with TRBJ2-7; 7 bases agree with TRBD1. Germline CDR1 is MNHEY and CDR2 is SMNVEV (reference sequence). The junction had 4 bases not matched to a gene; V was cut back by 3 bases and J by 2 bases. The CDR3 consists of 14 residues.

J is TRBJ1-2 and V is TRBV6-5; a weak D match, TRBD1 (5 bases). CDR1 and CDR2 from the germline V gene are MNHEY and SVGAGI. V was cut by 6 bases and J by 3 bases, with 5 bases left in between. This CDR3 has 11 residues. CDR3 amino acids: CASRQDYGYTF. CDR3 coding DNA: TGTGCCAGCAGACAGGACTATGGCTACACCTTC.

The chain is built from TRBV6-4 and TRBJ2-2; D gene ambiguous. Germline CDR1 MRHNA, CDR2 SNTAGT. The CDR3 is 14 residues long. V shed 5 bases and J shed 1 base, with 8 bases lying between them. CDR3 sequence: CASSQRQNTGELFF. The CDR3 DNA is TGTGCCAGCAGTCAGAGACAGAACACCGGGGAGCTGTTTTTT.

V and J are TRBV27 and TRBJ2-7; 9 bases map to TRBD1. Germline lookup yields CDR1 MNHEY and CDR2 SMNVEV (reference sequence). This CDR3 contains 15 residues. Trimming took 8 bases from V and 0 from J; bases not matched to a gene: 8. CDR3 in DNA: TGTGCCAGCCGTACAGGGGGCTCCTTCTCCTACGAGCAGTACTTC. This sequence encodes CASRTGGSFSYEQYF.

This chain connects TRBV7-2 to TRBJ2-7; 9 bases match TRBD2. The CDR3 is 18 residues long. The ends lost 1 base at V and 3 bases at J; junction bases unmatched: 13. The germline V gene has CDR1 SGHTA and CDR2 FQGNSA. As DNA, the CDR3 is TGTGCCAGCAGCTTAGTTGGGTCTAGCGGGGATTTCCACTACGAGCAGTACTTC. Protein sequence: CASSLVGSSGDFHYEQYF.

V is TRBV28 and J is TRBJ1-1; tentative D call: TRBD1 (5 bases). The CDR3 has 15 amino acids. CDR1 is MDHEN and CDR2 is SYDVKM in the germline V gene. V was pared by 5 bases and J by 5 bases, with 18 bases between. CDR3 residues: CASSPYGGLRTEAFF. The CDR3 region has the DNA TGTGCCAGCAGTCCATACGGGGGTTTGAGGACTGAAGCTTTCTTT.

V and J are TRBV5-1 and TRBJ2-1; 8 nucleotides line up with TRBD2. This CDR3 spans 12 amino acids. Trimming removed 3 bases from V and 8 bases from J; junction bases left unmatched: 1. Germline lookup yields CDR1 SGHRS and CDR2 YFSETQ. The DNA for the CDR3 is TGCGCCAGCAGCTGGGGACTAGATGAGCAGTTCTTC. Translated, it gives CASSWGLDEQFF.

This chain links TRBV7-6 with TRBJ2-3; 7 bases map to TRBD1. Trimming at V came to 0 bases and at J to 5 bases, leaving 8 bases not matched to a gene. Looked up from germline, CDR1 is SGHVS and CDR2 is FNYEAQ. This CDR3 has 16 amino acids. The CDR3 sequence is CASSLAARGLGDTQYF. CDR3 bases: TGTGCCAGCAGCTTAGCCGCCAGGGGGTTGGGAGATACGCAGTATTTT.

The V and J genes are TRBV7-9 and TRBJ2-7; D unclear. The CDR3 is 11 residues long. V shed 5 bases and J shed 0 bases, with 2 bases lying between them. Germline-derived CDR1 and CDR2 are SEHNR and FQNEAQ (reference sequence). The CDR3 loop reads CASSGSYEQYF. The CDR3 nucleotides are TGTGCCAGCAGCGGCTCCTACGAGCAGTACTTC.

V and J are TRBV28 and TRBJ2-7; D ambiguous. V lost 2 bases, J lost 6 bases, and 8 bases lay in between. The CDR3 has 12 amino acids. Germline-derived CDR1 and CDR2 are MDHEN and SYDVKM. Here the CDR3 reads CASSLRGFEQYF. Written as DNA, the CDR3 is TGTGCCAGCAGTTTACGAGGTTTCGAGCAGTACTTC.

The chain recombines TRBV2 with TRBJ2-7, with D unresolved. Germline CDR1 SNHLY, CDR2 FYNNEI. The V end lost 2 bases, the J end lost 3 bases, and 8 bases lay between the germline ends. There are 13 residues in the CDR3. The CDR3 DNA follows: TGTGCCAGCAGTGAAAAATGGGGCTACGAGCAGTACTTC. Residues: CASSEKWGYEQYF.